Below are 30 T cell receptor beta chains sequenced from a single sample in a study of control samples from healthy donors and cancer patients. Profiling relied on immunoSEQ multiplex PCR, and the TCRdb table lists in-frame clones only, not all of them. The sample includes about 170,000 clones, 90% to 95% seen only once; the top ten take about 1.6%. Sequencing was done on a sample of blood. The receptor source for this set is a woman in her twenties or thirties in good health.

CDR3 in amino acids: CASSWTGSGQPQHF. CDR3 coding DNA: TGTGCCAGCAGCTGGACAGGGTCGGGTCAGCCCCAGCATTTT. The chain employs TRBV5-5 and TRBJ1-5; 8 bases match TRBD1. After removal of 3 bases from V and 6 bases from J, the junction contained 5 bases not matched to a gene. The CDR3 contains 14 residues. The germline gives CDR1 SGHKS, CDR2 YYEKEE (reference sequence).

This rearrangement joins TRBV4-1 to TRBJ1-5, with 8 positions matching TRBD1. The V gene end was trimmed by 0 bases and the J gene end by 5 bases; junction bases not matched to a gene: 3. The CDR3 runs to 15 residues. CDR1 is MGHRA, CDR2 YSYEKL, per germline. The DNA for the CDR3 is TGCGCCAGCAGCCAAGATTACAGGGGGGATCAGCCCCAGCATTTT. Its protein product is CASSQDYRGDQPQHF.

This chain joins TRBV19 and TRBJ2-7; D is uncertain. V lost 3 bases and J 0 bases, leaving 9 bases between the germline ends. This CDR3 region has 14 residues. Germline CDR1 and CDR2: LNHDA and SQIVND (reference sequence). CDR3 nucleotide sequence: TGTGCCAGTAGTATCTCAGTGAGCTCCTACGAGCAGTACTTC. This translates into CASSISVSSYEQYF.

This clone was counted only a few times. This sequence joins TRBV28 and TRBJ2-3; no clear D. In germline, CDR1 is MDHEN, CDR2 SYDVKM. V lost 2 bases to trimming and J lost 2 bases, with 8 bases between them. The CDR3 sequence is 14 residues long. CDR3 nucleotides: TGTGCCAGCAGTTTAGCCAGGAACACAGATACGCAGTATTTT. Translation gives CASSLARNTDTQYF.

The chain is built from TRBV9 and TRBJ2-5, with TRBD1 matching 7 bases. Trimming removed 4 bases from V and 4 bases from J; junction bases left unmatched: 4. Germline CDR1 reads SGDLS; CDR2 reads YYNGEE. This CDR3 is 13 amino acids long. In nucleotides, the CDR3 is TGTGCCAGCAGCAGCTACAGGGGAGAGACCCAGTACTTC. Translated, it gives CASSSYRGETQYF.

The J gene is TRBJ1-2, the V gene TRBV30, with D possibly matching TRBD1 (5 bases). V was pared by 2 bases and J by 7 bases, with 8 bases between. This CDR3 is built from 11 residues. Germline assignment: CDR1 GTSNPN and CDR2 SVGIG (reference sequence). CDR3 region: CAWSLGPGYTF. In DNA form, the CDR3 reads TGTGCCTGGAGTTTGGGGCCTGGCTACACCTTC.

This chain links TRBV27 with TRBJ2-5; D uncertain. Trimming pared 2 bases from V and 1 base from J, leaving 8 bases between. The CDR3 runs 14 residues. From germline, CDR1 is MNHEY and CDR2 SMNVEV (reference sequence). The CDR3 is CASSLGPTQETQYF. The CDR3 DNA follows: TGTGCCAGCAGTTTAGGACCGACCCAAGAGACCCAGTACTTC.

The table lists this clone with a count of one. The rearrangement uses TRBV24-1 and TRBJ2-1, with 8 bases identical to TRBD2. This CDR3 spans 17 amino acids. Germline V gene sequence: CDR1 KGHDR, CDR2 SFDVKD. Germline trimming cut 3 bases from V and 2 bases from J; bases unmatched to any gene: 8. CDR3 loop: CATSDPSAGVAYNEQFF. Written as DNA, the CDR3 is TGTGCCACCAGTGATCCGTCAGCGGGAGTTGCCTACAATGAGCAGTTCTTC.

This chain links TRBV30 with TRBJ2-1, with 8 bases aligning to TRBD2. Looked up from germline, CDR1 is GTSNPN and CDR2 is SVGIG (reference sequence). V shed 1 base and J 4 bases; nucleotides not matched to a gene: 3. The length of the CDR3 is 14 residues. The CDR3 sequence is CAWSAGGRYNEQFF. In DNA, the CDR3 is TGTGCCTGGAGTGCGGGCGGGAGGTACAATGAGCAGTTCTTC.

This chain connects TRBV7-2 to TRBJ2-4; 13 bases agree with TRBD2. The CDR3 consists of 16 residues. V lost 5 bases and J lost 8; bases outside the gene matches: 9. Germline V gives CDR1 SGHTA, CDR2 FQGNSA. The CDR3: CASSPPLAGGGDIQYF. The CDR3 DNA reads as TGTGCCAGCAGCCCCCCACTAGCGGGAGGGGGGGACATTCAGTACTTC.

This sequence joins TRBV11-1 and TRBJ1-1; unclear D gene. Trimming left V 1 base short and J 1 base short, with 10 bases between. The CDR3 runs 15 residues. Germline CDR1 reads SGHAT; CDR2 reads FQDESV (reference sequence). CDR3 amino acids: CASSLEVGKNTEAFF. The CDR3 DNA reads TGTGCCAGCAGCTTAGAGGTGGGAAAGAACACTGAAGCTTTCTTT. Based on the CDR3 plus reference TRBV11-1 and TRBJ1-1, the full variable domain is EAEVAQSPRYKITEKSQAVAFWCDPISGHATLYWYRQILGQGPELLVQFQDESVVDDSQLPKDRFSAERLKGVDSTLKIQPAELGDSAMYLCASSLEVGKNTEAFFGQGTRLTVV.

J is TRBJ1-2 and V is TRBV27; D is possibly TRBD1 (5 bases). CDR1 and CDR2 from the germline V gene are MNHEY and SMNVEV (reference sequence). The V gene lost 2 bases and the J gene lost 1 base, with 11 bases spanning the gap. The CDR3 length is 15 residues. The chain's CDR3 is CASSLRGRINYGYTF. The CDR3 nucleotides read TGTGCCAGCAGTTTACGGGGACGGATTAACTATGGCTACACCTTC.

The chain combines TRBV3-1 (or the pseudogene TRBV3-2) with TRBJ2-1; 15 positions agree with TRBD2. Per the germline V gene, CDR1 is LGHDT and CDR2 is YNNKEL (reference sequence). This CDR3 region has 18 residues. Losses at the gene ends were 5 bases for V and 9 bases for J; bases not matched to a gene: 14. The chain's CDR3 is CASSVPGLAGGPLGEQFF. CDR3 in DNA: TGTGCCAGCAGCGTCCCGGGACTAGCGGGAGGCCCTCTGGGTGAGCAGTTCTTC.

This chain links TRBV6-4 with TRBJ2-2; D not resolved. Germline V gives CDR1 MRHNA, CDR2 SNTAGT. The CDR3 totals 13 residues. The ends were cut back, 2 bases at V and 5 bases at J, with 6 bases in the middle. The CDR3 is CASSDVGTGELFF. The CDR3 DNA follows: TGTGCCAGCAGTGACGTGGGGACCGGGGAGCTGTTTTTT.

The V gene is TRBV2, the J gene TRBJ2-7, with TRBD2 matching over 9 bases. Losses at the gene ends were 1 base for V and 2 bases for J; bases not matched to a gene: 3. Germline lookup yields CDR1 SNHLY and CDR2 FYNNEI. The CDR3 loop spans 15 amino acids. This CDR3 is CASSEDRLAAYEQYF. In DNA form, the CDR3 reads TGTGCCAGCAGTGAAGACCGACTAGCGGCCTACGAGCAGTACTTC.

This clone was recorded only once. The chain employs TRBV19 and TRBJ1-5; tentatively, D is TRBD1 (5 bases). V was clipped by 5 bases and J by 4 bases, with 12 bases between them. The germline V gene has CDR1 LNHDA and CDR2 SQIVND (reference sequence). The CDR3 spans 14 residues. CDR3 residues: CASSPRTQNQPQHF. CDR3 nucleotide sequence: TGTGCCAGTAGTCCTCGGACACAAAATCAGCCCCAGCATTTT.

V gene TRBV28 combines with J gene TRBJ2-1, with 9 bases lining up with TRBD2. Per germline, CDR1 MDHEN and CDR2 SYDVKM. V gave up 2 bases and J gave up 7 bases; unmatched junction bases: 3. The length of the CDR3 is 14 residues. CDR3 region: CASSLAGGWNEQFF. The CDR3 DNA reads as TGTGCCAGCAGTTTAGCGGGAGGGTGGAATGAGCAGTTCTTC.

CDR3 coding DNA: TGTGCCAGCAGCTTAGGGACAGGGCTGAACACTGAAGCTTTCTTT. Its protein is CASSLGTGLNTEAFF. This chain joins TRBV7-2 and TRBJ1-1; 8 bases fit TRBD1. Trimming at V came to 1 base and at J to 0 bases, leaving 1 base not matched to a gene. CDR1 and CDR2 (germline): SGHTA, FQGNSA. The CDR3 totals 15 residues.

In this sample, this clone turned up once. Other DNA sequences in the same sample also yield this CDR3. V usage is TRBV28 and J usage is TRBJ2-1; 7 bases are a match to TRBD2. After removal of 4 bases from V and 7 bases from J, the junction contained 1 base not matched to a gene. This CDR3 region has 12 residues. Germline V gene data show CDR1 as MDHEN and CDR2 as SYDVKM. CDR3 loop: CASSWGGNEQFF. In DNA form, the CDR3 reads TGTGCCAGCAGTTGGGGGGGTAATGAGCAGTTCTTC.

The chain employs TRBV10-1 and TRBJ2-1; D gene uncertain. Germline assignment: CDR1 WNHNN and CDR2 SYGVQD (reference sequence). V lost 2 bases, J lost 0 bases, and 14 bases lay in between. CDR3 size: 17 residues. In DNA form, the CDR3 reads TGCGCCAGCAGTGAGCCCCACCTAAGGAGCTCCTACAATGAGCAGTTCTTC. It translates to CASSEPHLRSSYNEQFF.

The chain couples TRBV9 to TRBJ2-7; D not certain. Germline V gene data show CDR1 as SGDLS and CDR2 as YYNGEE. There are 14 residues in the CDR3. Trimming removed 0 bases at V and 1 base at J, with 8 bases between. CDR3 sequence reads: CASSVGGWSYEQYF. CDR3 in DNA: TGTGCCAGCAGCGTAGGGGGTTGGTCCTACGAGCAGTACTTC.

J is TRBJ2-7 and V is TRBV19; D is uncertain. CDR3 length equals 13 residues. Trimming took off 2 bases at V and 3 bases at J, with 8 bases between the two ends. Germline CDR1 and CDR2: LNHDA and SQIVND (reference sequence). The DNA of the CDR3 is TGTGCCAGTAGTATATTCGCCGGCTACGAGCAGTACTTC. Its translation is CASSIFAGYEQYF. The full variable domain, with the rest looked up from reference TRBV19 and TRBJ2-7, is DGGITQSPKYLFRKEGQNVTLSCEQNLNHDAMYWYRQDPGQGLRLIYYSQIVNDFQKGDIAEGYSVSREKKESFPLTVTSAQKNPTAFYLCASSIFAGYEQYFGPGTRLTVT.

The chain is built from TRBV10-3 and TRBJ2-1, with TRBD1 matching 9 bases. This CDR3 region has 15 residues. Per germline, CDR1 ENHRY and CDR2 SYGVKD. J was trimmed by 5 bases and V by 0 bases; bases with no gene match: 2. CDR3 residues: CAISESGQGNNEQFF. CDR3 nucleotides: TGTGCCATCAGTGAGTCCGGACAGGGGAACAATGAGCAGTTCTTC.

This rearrangement joins TRBV28 to TRBJ2-1; TRBD2 matches at 15 bases. Trimming cost V 5 bases and J 5 bases; bases outside gene matches: 10. CDR1 and CDR2 from the germline V gene are MDHEN and SYDVKM. The CDR3 sequence is 18 residues long. The CDR3 spells CASSAGTSGRFGDNEQFF. The CDR3 region has the DNA TGTGCCAGCAGTGCCGGGACTAGCGGGAGGTTCGGGGACAATGAGCAGTTCTTC.

The V call is TRBV18, the J call TRBJ1-5, with TRBD1 matching 10 bases. The V segment lost 3 bases and the J segment 7 bases; nucleotides outside the gene matches: 9. CDR1 is KGHSH and CDR2 is LQKENI in the germline V gene. This CDR3 region has 16 residues. The CDR3 nucleotides are TGTGCCAGCTCACCTAATCCCGGGACAGGGGTGCAGCCCCAGCATTTT. Translated: CASSPNPGTGVQPQHF.

This chain uses TRBV7-7 with TRBJ2-3; 8 bases are shared with TRBD2. The CDR3 contains 14 residues. V lost 7 bases to trimming and J lost 1 base; unmatched junction nucleotides: 4. Germline CDR1 is SSHAT and CDR2 is FNYEAQ (reference sequence). The chain's CDR3 is CASTQRGRTDTQYF. The CDR3 DNA follows: TGTGCCAGCACCCAGCGGGGGCGCACAGATACGCAGTATTTT.

The chain links TRBV11-2 to TRBJ1-4; 9 nucleotides align to TRBD1. The CDR3 has 14 amino acids. Trimming at V came to 4 bases and at J to 7 bases, leaving 4 bases not matched to a gene. Germline V CDR1 and CDR2: SGHAT, FQNNGV. The CDR3 here is CASSSDRGGEKLFF. Written as DNA, the CDR3 is TGTGCCAGCAGCTCGGACAGGGGAGGTGAAAAACTGTTTTTT.

The rearrangement uses TRBV19 and TRBJ1-4, with D uncertain. The CDR3 is 14 residues long. Germline V gene data show CDR1 as LNHDA and CDR2 as SQIVND (reference sequence). The V end was cut by 5 bases, the J end by 4 bases, with 11 bases between. The CDR3 DNA is TGTGCCAGTAGTCGACAAGCTGGTAATGAAAAACTGTTTTTT. The encoded protein is CASSRQAGNEKLFF.

The chain employs TRBV19 and TRBJ2-1; no firm D call. Deletions cut 1 base from V and 2 bases from J, with 9 bases between. This CDR3 is 15 amino acids long. CDR1 and CDR2 (germline): LNHDA, SQIVND (reference sequence). The CDR3 nucleotides read TGTGCCAGTAGTATAGTTCGTCTAGCCTACAATGAGCAGTTCTTC. Residues: CASSIVRLAYNEQFF.

The chain is built from TRBV18 and TRBJ2-1, with D possibly being TRBD2 (6 bases). The CDR3 loop spans 13 amino acids. The germline V gene encodes CDR1 KGHSH and CDR2 LQKENI. V lost 0 bases to trimming and J lost 8 bases, with 8 bases between them. The CDR3 reads CASSPPGGDEQFF. The CDR3 nucleotides read TGTGCCAGCTCACCACCCGGCGGGGATGAGCAGTTCTTC.